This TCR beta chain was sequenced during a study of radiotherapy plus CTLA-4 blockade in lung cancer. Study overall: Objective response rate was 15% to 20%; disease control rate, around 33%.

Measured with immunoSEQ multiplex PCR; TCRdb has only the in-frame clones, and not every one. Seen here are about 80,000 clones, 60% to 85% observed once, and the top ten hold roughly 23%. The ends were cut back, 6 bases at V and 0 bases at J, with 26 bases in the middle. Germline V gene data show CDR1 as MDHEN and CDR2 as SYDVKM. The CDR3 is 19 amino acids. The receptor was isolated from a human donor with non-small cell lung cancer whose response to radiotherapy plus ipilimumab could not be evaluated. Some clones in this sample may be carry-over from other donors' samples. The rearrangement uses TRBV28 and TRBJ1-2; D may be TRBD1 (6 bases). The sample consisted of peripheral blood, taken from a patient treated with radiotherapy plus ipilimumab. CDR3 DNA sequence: TGTGCCAGCAGCCTATCCCCAGGGGCGAGTTGGCCTTCTAACTATGGCTACACCTTC. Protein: CASSLSPGASWPSNYGYTF.